Listed below are T cell receptor beta chains from one sample, sequenced in a study of response to subunit inactivated influenza vaccine. In TCRdb, the RT-PCR reads were re-called with MiXCR into one record per CDR3 protein. The sample consists of 650,000 to 700,000 distinct CDR3 sequences, about a sixth of them appearing once. Source: PBMCs from blood, taken approximately 13 days after vaccination. The receptors here all came from a man aged 50 to 60 who received an inactivated influenza vaccine. Both conserved end residues are part of each CDR3. The D gene is left open where the match is weak. Not every row has a clone size; where given, it reads once, few, many or a size class.

d_call: TRBD2
v_call: TRBV6-2/TRBV6-3
clone_size: few
j_call: TRBJ2-5
cdr3_length: 15
cdr3_nt: TGTGCCAGCAGCGTACTAGCGGGATTGTCAGAGACCCAGTACTTC
cdr3_aa: CASSVLAGLSETQYF

d_call: TRBD1
v_call: TRBV7-9
clone_size: few
j_call: TRBJ2-1
cdr3_length: 14
cdr3_nt: TGTGCCAGCAGCCCGAGACAGGGCGGTCCTGAGCAGTTCTTC
cdr3_aa: CASSPRQGGPEQFF

d_call: TRBD1
v_call: TRBV30
clone_size: few
j_call: TRBJ1-2
cdr3_length: 13
cdr3_nt: TGTGCCTGGAGTACTGGACAGGGAGGAGGCTACACCTTC
cdr3_aa: CAWSTGQGGGYTF

d_call: TRBD2
v_call: TRBV5-1
clone_size: few
j_call: TRBJ2-2
cdr3_length: 17
cdr3_nt: TGCGCCAGCAGCTTGGTGCGCGGGACTAGCGTCCCCGGGGAGCTGTTTTTT
cdr3_aa: CASSLVRGTSVPGELFF

d_call: .
v_call: TRBV5-4
clone_size: .
j_call: TRBJ2-7
cdr3_length: 13
cdr3_nt: TGTGCCAGCAGCTTTGAGGAAACCTACGAGCAGTACTTC
cdr3_aa: CASSFEETYEQYF

d_call: TRBD2
v_call: TRBV4-2
clone_size: many
j_call: TRBJ2-3
cdr3_length: 16
cdr3_nt: TGTGCCAGCAGCCAACTCACTAGCGGGAGGGCTGATACGCAGTATTTT
cdr3_aa: CASSQLTSGRADTQYF

d_call: .
v_call: TRBV7-9
clone_size: many
j_call: TRBJ2-1
cdr3_length: 14
cdr3_nt: TGTGCCAGCAGCTTATCGGGCGGGGACAATGAGCAGTTCTTC
cdr3_aa: CASSLSGGDNEQFF

d_call: TRBD2
v_call: TRBV20-1
clone_size: .
j_call: TRBJ2-1
cdr3_length: 15
cdr3_nt: TGCAGTGCTACCGGACTAGCGGGGATCTACAATGAGCAGTTCTTC
cdr3_aa: CSATGLAGIYNEQFF

d_call: TRBD2
v_call: TRBV5-6
clone_size: few
j_call: TRBJ2-3
cdr3_length: 20
cdr3_nt: TGTGCCAGCAGCTTGAGCATCTGGCTAGCGGGAGACACCACGATAGATACGCAGTATTTT
cdr3_aa: CASSLSIWLAGDTTIDTQYF

d_call: TRBD1
v_call: TRBV14
clone_size: few
j_call: TRBJ2-1
cdr3_length: 14
cdr3_nt: TGTGCCAGCAGCCAGTTCGACAGGGGGAATGAGCAGTTCTTC
cdr3_aa: CASSQFDRGNEQFF

d_call: TRBD1
v_call: TRBV29-1
clone_size: few
j_call: TRBJ2-5
cdr3_length: 12
cdr3_nt: TGCAGCGCGACTGACAGGGGTGGGACCCAGTACTTC
cdr3_aa: CSATDRGGTQYF

d_call: TRBD1
v_call: TRBV29-1
clone_size: many
j_call: TRBJ1-1
cdr3_length: 13
cdr3_nt: TGCAGCGTCCTGCGGACAGGCGACACTGAAGCTTTCTTT
cdr3_aa: CSVLRTGDTEAFF

d_call: .
v_call: TRBV20-1
clone_size: few
j_call: TRBJ1-5
cdr3_length: 14
cdr3_nt: TGCAGTGCTACAGGGAACGATCGTAATCAGCCCCAGCATTTT
cdr3_aa: CSATGNDRNQPQHF

d_call: .
v_call: TRBV6-2/TRBV6-3
clone_size: few
j_call: TRBJ2-4
cdr3_length: 14
cdr3_nt: TGTGCCAGCAGTTACGGAGGAACCAAAAACATTCAGTACTTC
cdr3_aa: CASSYGGTKNIQYF

d_call: TRBD2
v_call: TRBV7-2
clone_size: .
j_call: TRBJ2-3
cdr3_length: 17
cdr3_nt: TGTGCCAGCAGCTTACCGCCACTAGCGGGGCACACAGATACGCAGTATTTT
cdr3_aa: CASSLPPLAGHTDTQYF

d_call: .
v_call: TRBV5-5
clone_size: .
j_call: TRBJ1-2
cdr3_length: 13
cdr3_nt: TGTGCCAGCAGCGAAAACCCTTACTATGGCTACACCTTC
cdr3_aa: CASSENPYYGYTF

d_call: .
v_call: TRBV5-6
clone_size: many
j_call: TRBJ1-1
cdr3_length: 15
cdr3_nt: TGTGCCAGCAGCTGGGAAGGGACGGGAGGGACTGAAGCTTTCTTT
cdr3_aa: CASSWEGTGGTEAFF

d_call: .
v_call: TRBV9
clone_size: many
j_call: TRBJ1-5
cdr3_length: 15
cdr3_nt: TGTGCCAGCAGCCCGCTTGGAGGGAAGAATCAGCCCCAGCATTTT
cdr3_aa: CASSPLGGKNQPQHF

d_call: .
v_call: TRBV9
clone_size: .
j_call: TRBJ2-5
cdr3_length: 15
cdr3_nt: TGTGCCAGCAGCGCGGCCGGGACAACCATCAAGGACCAGTACTTC
cdr3_aa: CASSAAGTTIKDQYF

d_call: .
v_call: TRBV4-2
clone_size: .
j_call: TRBJ2-2
cdr3_length: 15
cdr3_nt: TGTGCCAGCAGCCGTGCCTTGGGGGACACCGGGGAGCTGTTTTTT
cdr3_aa: CASSRALGDTGELFF